This T cell receptor beta chain was obtained from a study of cytomegalovirus exposure and HLA in healthy donors. This PCR relied on a set of 60 Vbeta primers and 13 Jbeta primers. Assay used: immunoSEQ multiplex PCR; TCRdb lists only in-frame clones, some missing. The sample contains about 300,000 clones, about nine tenths of which appear only once. V dropped 4 bases and J dropped 5; count of bases not matched to a gene: 6. The CDR3 is made up of 15 amino acids. Germline loops: CDR1 SGHNT, CDR2 YYREEE (reference sequence). This chain connects TRBV5-4 to TRBJ2-5; the match to TRBD2 covers 12 bases. Sequencing was performed on PBMCs. The source is a man aged 35 to 55 in good health and CMV-seropositive. The CDR3 coding sequence is TGTGCCAGCAGCGATTCGACTAGCGGGAGTGAGACCCAGTACTTC. Encoded protein: CASSDSTSGSETQYF.